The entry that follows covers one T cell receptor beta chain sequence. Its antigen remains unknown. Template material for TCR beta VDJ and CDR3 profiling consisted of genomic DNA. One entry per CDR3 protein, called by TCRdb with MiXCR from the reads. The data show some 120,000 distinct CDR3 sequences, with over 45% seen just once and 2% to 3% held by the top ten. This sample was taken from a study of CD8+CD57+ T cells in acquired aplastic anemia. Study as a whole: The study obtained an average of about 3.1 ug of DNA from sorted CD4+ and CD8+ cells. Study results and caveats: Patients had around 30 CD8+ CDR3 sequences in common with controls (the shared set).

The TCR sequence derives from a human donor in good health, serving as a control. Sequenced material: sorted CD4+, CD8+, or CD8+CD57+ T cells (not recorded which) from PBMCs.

CDR3 in amino acids: CASSQAGGQPQHF. DNA for the CDR3: TGTGCCAGCAGCCAAGCCGGGGGTCAGCCCCAGCATTTT. The rearrangement links TRBV2 to TRBJ1-5, with a possible D match to TRBD1 (5 bases). Looked up from germline, CDR1 is SNHLY and CDR2 is FYNNEI. Trimming left V 6 bases short and J 6 bases short, with 12 bases between. The CDR3 runs to 13 residues. The complete variable domain, with remaining parts taken from reference TRBV2 and TRBJ1-5, reads EPEVTQTPSHQVTQMGQEVILRCVPISNHLYFYWYRQILGQKVEFLVSFYNNEISEKSEIFDDQFSVERPDGSNFTLKIRSTKLEDSAMYFCASSQAGGQPQHFGDGTRLSIL.